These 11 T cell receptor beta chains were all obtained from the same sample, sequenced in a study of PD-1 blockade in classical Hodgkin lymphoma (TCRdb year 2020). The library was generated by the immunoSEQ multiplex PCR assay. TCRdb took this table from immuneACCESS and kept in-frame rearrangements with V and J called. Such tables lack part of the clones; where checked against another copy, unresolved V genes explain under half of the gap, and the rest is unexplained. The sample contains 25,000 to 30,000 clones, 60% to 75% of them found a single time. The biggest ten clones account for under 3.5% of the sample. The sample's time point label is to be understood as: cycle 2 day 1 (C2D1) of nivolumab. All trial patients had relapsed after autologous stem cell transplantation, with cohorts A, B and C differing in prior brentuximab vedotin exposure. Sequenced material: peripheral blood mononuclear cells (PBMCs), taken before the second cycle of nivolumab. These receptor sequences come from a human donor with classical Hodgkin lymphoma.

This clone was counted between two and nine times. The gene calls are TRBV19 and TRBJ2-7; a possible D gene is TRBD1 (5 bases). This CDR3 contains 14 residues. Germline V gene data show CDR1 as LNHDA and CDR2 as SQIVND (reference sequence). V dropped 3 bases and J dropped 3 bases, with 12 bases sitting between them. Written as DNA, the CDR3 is TGTGCCAGTAGTATTGGGCAGGGAAACTACGAGCAGTACTTC. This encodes CASSIGQGNYEQYF.

This CDR3 reads CASSSSRGPETQYF. CDR3 in DNA: TGTGCCAGCAGCTCCAGCCGGGGGCCAGAGACCCAGTACTTC. The chain combines TRBV11-3 with TRBJ2-5; tentatively, D is TRBD1 or TRBD2 (6 bases each). The CDR3 has 14 amino acids. Germline V gene lookup returns CDR1 SGHNT and CDR2 YENEEA. The germline V and J ends were trimmed by 4 bases and 4 bases, with 13 bases remaining between them.

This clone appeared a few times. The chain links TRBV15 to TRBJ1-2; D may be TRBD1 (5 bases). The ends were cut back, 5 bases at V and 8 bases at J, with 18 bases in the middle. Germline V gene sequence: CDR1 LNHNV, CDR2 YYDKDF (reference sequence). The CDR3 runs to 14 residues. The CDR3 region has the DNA TGTGCCACCAGCGTAAGGGGCGCGTCGAGGGGCTACACCTTC. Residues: CATSVRGASRGYTF.

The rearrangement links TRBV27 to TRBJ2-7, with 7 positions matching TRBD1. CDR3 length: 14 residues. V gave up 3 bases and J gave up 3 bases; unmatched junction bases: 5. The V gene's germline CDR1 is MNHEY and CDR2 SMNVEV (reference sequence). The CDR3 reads CASSFGTDSYEQYF. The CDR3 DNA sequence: TGTGCCAGCAGTTTCGGGACAGATAGCTACGAGCAGTACTTC.

The CDR3 sequence is CASSPPSPEQYF. Written as DNA, the CDR3 is TGTGCCAGCAGCCCACCCTCCCCCGAGCAGTACTTC. The V and J genes are TRBV11-2 and TRBJ2-7; D unresolved. The CDR3 is 12 amino acids. The V and J ends lost 5 bases and 6 bases respectively, with 11 bases between them. Per germline, CDR1 SGHAT and CDR2 FQNNGV.

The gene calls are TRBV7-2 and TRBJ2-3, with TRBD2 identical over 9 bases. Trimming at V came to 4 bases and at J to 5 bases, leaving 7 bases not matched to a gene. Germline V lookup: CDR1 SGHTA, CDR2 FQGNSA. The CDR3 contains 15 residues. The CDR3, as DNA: TGTGCCAGCAGCTGGACTAGCGAGGGGGTAGATACGCAGTATTTT. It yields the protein CASSWTSEGVDTQYF.

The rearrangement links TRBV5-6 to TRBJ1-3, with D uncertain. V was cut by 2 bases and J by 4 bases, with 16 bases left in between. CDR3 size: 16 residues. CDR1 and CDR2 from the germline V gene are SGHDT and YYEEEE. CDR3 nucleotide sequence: TGTGCCAGCAGCTTTTCCGGGGAAGGCTCCGGAAACACCATATATTTT. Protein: CASSFSGEGSGNTIYF.

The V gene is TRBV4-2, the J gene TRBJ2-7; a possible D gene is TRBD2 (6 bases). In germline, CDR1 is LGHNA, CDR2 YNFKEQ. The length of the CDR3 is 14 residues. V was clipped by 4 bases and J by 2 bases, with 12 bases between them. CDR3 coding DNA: TGTGCCAGCAGCCTGGGGGGACCAACCTACGAGCAGTACTTC. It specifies CASSLGGPTYEQYF.

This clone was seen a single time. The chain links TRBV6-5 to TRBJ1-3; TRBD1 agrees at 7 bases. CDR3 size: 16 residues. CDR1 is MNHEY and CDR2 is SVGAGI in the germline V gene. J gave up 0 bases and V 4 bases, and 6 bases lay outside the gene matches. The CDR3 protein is CASSSRRQGSGNTIYF. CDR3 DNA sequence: TGTGCCAGCAGTTCCCGGAGACAGGGCTCTGGAAACACCATATATTTT.

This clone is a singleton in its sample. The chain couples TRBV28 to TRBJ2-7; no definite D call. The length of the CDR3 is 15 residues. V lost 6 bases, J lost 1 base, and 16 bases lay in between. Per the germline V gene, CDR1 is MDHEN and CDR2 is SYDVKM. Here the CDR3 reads CASRSSLRPSYEQYF. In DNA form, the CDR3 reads TGTGCCAGCAGATCCTCCTTGCGTCCTTCCTACGAGCAGTACTTC.

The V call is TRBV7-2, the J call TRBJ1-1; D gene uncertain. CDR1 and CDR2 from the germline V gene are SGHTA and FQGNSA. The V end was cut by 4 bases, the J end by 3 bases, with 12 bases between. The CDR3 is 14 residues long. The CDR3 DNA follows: TGTGCCAGCAGCTCGCGGGGAGGGTACACTGAAGCTTTCTTT. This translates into CASSSRGGYTEAFF.